The next 19 T cell receptor beta chains were all read from a single sample in a study of Ad26.COV2.S vaccination and SARS-CoV-2 variants. Treatment: roughly 19 received Ad26.COV2.S at low or high dose, single or two shots; 5 received placebo; per-sample allocation not given. Sampling happened 63 days after the first vaccine or placebo injection. Using immunoSEQ multiplex PCR, the repertoire was profiled, and TCRdb retains in-frame clones only, with some absent. This repertoire shows some 250,000 clones, roughly 90% found once; its top ten account for roughly 10%. The material was peripheral blood, obtained in a trial of Ad26.COV2.S vaccine versus placebo. The origin of the receptors is a person aged 18-65 years who received the Ad26.COV2.S COVID-19 vaccine or a placebo.

In this sample, this clone turned up a few times. This chain uses TRBV10-1 with TRBJ2-2, with D tentatively TRBD2 (6 bases). Trimming stripped 3 bases from V and 6 bases from J, with 11 bases between. Germline loops: CDR1 WNHNN, CDR2 SYGVQD (reference sequence). The CDR3 runs to 14 residues. The CDR3 loop is CASSDPGVSGELFF. Written as DNA, the CDR3 is TGCGCCAGCAGTGATCCGGGGGTATCCGGGGAGCTGTTTTTT.

The chain joins TRBV29-1 to TRBJ1-2; a weak D match, TRBD1 (5 bases). Germline V gene data show CDR1 as SQVTM and CDR2 as ANQGSEA. The CDR3 has 14 amino acids. Trimming took 4 bases from V and 4 from J, leaving 16 bases between them. CDR3 DNA: TGCAGCGTTGTCGGACACCGAGGGACCTATGGCTACACCTTC. Amino acids: CSVVGHRGTYGYTF.

The CDR3 region has the DNA TGTGCCAGCAGCTTAGTCGGACAGGGCCAAGGGCAGCCCCAGCATTTT. Encoded protein: CASSLVGQGQGQPQHF. The chain uses TRBV7-8 and TRBJ1-5, with 8 bases identical to TRBD1. The CDR3 contains 16 residues. Germline assignment: CDR1 SGHVS and CDR2 FQNEAQ. J lost 7 bases, V lost 1 base, and 9 bases had no gene match.

This clone came up once. The chain uses TRBV11-2 and TRBJ2-7; weak D call: TRBD1 (6 bases). Trimming removed 6 bases from V and 3 bases from J, with 15 bases in between. The CDR3 loop spans 14 amino acids. CDR1 and CDR2 (germline): SGHAT, FQNNGV. CDR3 in amino acids: CASSSAGVNYEQYF. The CDR3 region has the DNA TGTGCCAGCAGTTCGGCAGGGGTTAACTACGAGCAGTACTTC.

Remarks on this clone: A junction end diverges from the germline sequence, so it may reflect a read error. The chain joins TRBV28 to TRBJ2-7; 10 bases align to TRBD1. Germline V gene data show CDR1 as MDHEN and CDR2 as SYDVKM. The CDR3 is made up of 17 amino acids. The CDR3 loop reads CASSPPRRDRGSHEQYF. The CDR3, as DNA: TGTGCCAGCAGTCCCCCCCGCCGGGACAGGGGCTCCCACGAGCAGTACTTC.

The chain has TRBV6-2 or TRBV6-3 and TRBJ2-7; 10 nucleotides agree with TRBD2. The CDR3 totals 15 residues. CDR1 MNHEY and CDR2 SVGEGT come from the germline V gene. Trimming at V came to 6 bases and at J to 2 bases, leaving 7 bases not matched to a gene. The CDR3 DNA reads as TGTGCCAGCAGCCTCCTAGCGGGGGACACCTACGAGCAGTACTTC. This translates into CASSLLAGDTYEQYF.

Remarks on this clone: A read error may produce the germline difference seen at one junction end. This rearrangement joins TRBV7-8 to TRBJ1-1, with TRBD1 matching over 11 bases. CDR1 and CDR2 from the germline V gene are SGHVS and FQNEAQ. The CDR3 sequence is 18 residues long. The CDR3 region is CASSLGSRTGGNRTEAFF. The CDR3, as DNA: TGTGCCAGCAGTTTAGGGTCTCGGACAGGGGGCAATCGGACTGAAGCTTTCTTT.

The chain is built from TRBV28 and TRBJ1-2, with D maybe TRBD1 (6 bases). Germline V lookup: CDR1 MDHEN, CDR2 SYDVKM. V was cut by 6 bases and J by 7 bases, with 9 bases left in between. This CDR3 contains 11 residues. The CDR3 nucleotides read TGTGCCAGCAGGTGGGGGCCTGGCTACACCTTC. It yields the protein CASRWGPGYTF.

This rearrangement joins TRBV27 to TRBJ2-3, with D possibly being TRBD1 or TRBD2 (5 bases each). CDR1 is MNHEY and CDR2 is SMNVEV in the germline V gene (reference sequence). The CDR3 loop spans 15 amino acids. Trimming took 3 bases from V and 2 from J, leaving 12 bases between them. The CDR3: CASSFEPGPTDTQYF. CDR3 DNA: TGTGCCAGCAGTTTCGAACCGGGGCCCACAGATACGCAGTATTTT.

This clone was recorded once. The chain links TRBV7-9 to TRBJ1-5, with D perhaps matching TRBD1 (6 bases). The CDR3 extends over 17 amino acids. V was clipped by 5 bases and J by 4 bases, with 21 bases between them. CDR1 is SEHNR, CDR2 FQNEAQ, per germline (reference sequence). The CDR3 region has the DNA TGTGCCAGCAGCCGAGCAGCTACAGGGATGGGGAATCAGCCCCAGCATTTT. Translated, it gives CASSRAATGMGNQPQHF.

This rearrangement joins TRBV5-1 to TRBJ2-7; possibly TRBD1 or TRBD2 for D (6 bases each). The CDR3 spans 18 residues. V was shortened by 1 base and J by 6 bases, with 26 bases between the two germline ends. The germline CDR1 and CDR2 sequences are SGHRS and YFSETQ. The CDR3 protein is CASSLRGSSGTLLAEQYF. CDR3 DNA: TGCGCCAGCAGCTTGAGGGGGAGTAGCGGTACCTTACTGGCCGAGCAGTACTTC.

The chain is built from TRBV11-2 and TRBJ2-1; TRBD2 matches at 13 bases. The length of the CDR3 is 17 residues. Germline CDR1 is SGHAT and CDR2 is FQNNGV. The trim removed 4 bases at V and 8 bases at J, leaving 11 bases unmatched. The CDR3 DNA is TGTGCCAGCAGCTCCAGGACGACTAGCGGGAGGTATGATGAGCAGTTCTTC. This translates into CASSSRTTSGRYDEQFF.

The gene calls are TRBV3-1 (or the pseudogene TRBV3-2) and TRBJ2-7, with D unresolved. The germline CDR1 and CDR2 sequences are LGHDT and YNNKEL (reference sequence). CDR3 length: 15 amino acids. V dropped 0 bases and J dropped 6 bases, with 15 bases sitting between them. The CDR3 DNA is TGTGCCAGCAGCCAAGATCAAAAGAGGATGGGCGAGCAGTACTTC. Protein: CASSQDQKRMGEQYF.

This clone came up once. The CDR3 reads CASSRPAGASGYTF. In DNA, the CDR3 is TGTGCCAGCAGCCGACCCGCCGGGGCAAGTGGCTACACCTTC. This chain connects TRBV28 to TRBJ1-2; D is possibly TRBD1 (5 bases). V was shortened by 6 bases and J by 7 bases, with 18 bases between the two germline ends. Per germline, CDR1 MDHEN and CDR2 SYDVKM. This CDR3 contains 14 residues.

V and J are TRBV15 and TRBJ1-6; D is unclear. The V end lost 4 bases, the J end lost 7 bases, and 8 bases lay between the germline ends. CDR1 and CDR2 from the germline V gene are LNHNV and YYDKDF (reference sequence). This CDR3 comprises 13 residues. The CDR3 DNA reads TGTGCCACCAGCATGTACTGGAATTCACCCCTCCACTTT. It yields the protein CATSMYWNSPLHF.

The gene calls are TRBV5-4 and TRBJ2-3; 7 bases align to TRBD1. CDR1 is SGHNT and CDR2 is YYREEE in the germline V gene (reference sequence). The CDR3 consists of 15 residues. J lost 13 bases, V lost 4 bases, and 18 bases had no gene match. Written as DNA, the CDR3 is TGTGCCAGCAGCCCGGTCCCGGGACAGCTCATCGGGGAGTATTTT. Amino acids: CASSPVPGQLIGEYF.

The gene calls are TRBV30 and TRBJ2-7; possible D gene TRBD2, 5 bases. Trimming removed 0 bases from V and 2 bases from J, with 11 bases in between. Germline V gene sequence: CDR1 GTSNPN, CDR2 SVGIG (reference sequence). This CDR3 has 14 amino acids. The CDR3 here is CAWSVSGVAYEQYF. CDR3 bases: TGTGCCTGGAGTGTATCCGGGGTGGCCTACGAGCAGTACTTC.

The chain has TRBV11-2 and TRBJ2-7; 7 bases match TRBD1. The ends lost 5 bases at V and 0 bases at J; junction bases unmatched: 7. In germline, CDR1 is SGHAT, CDR2 FQNNGV. The CDR3 totals 15 residues. The CDR3 region is CASSRRDSSSYEQYF. CDR3 in DNA: TGTGCCAGCAGCCGACGGGACAGCAGCTCCTACGAGCAGTACTTC. The full variable domain, completed using reference TRBV11-2 and TRBJ2-7, is EAGVAQSPRYKIIEKRQSVAFWCNPISGHATLYWYQQILGQGPKLLIQFQNNGVVDDSQLPKDRFSAERLKGVDSTLKIQPAKLEDSAVYLCASSRRDSSSYEQYFGPGTRLTVT.

The rearrangement joins TRBV24-1 to TRBJ2-3; TRBD1 matches at 12 bases. V lost 9 bases and J lost 4; bases outside the gene matches: 7. Per germline, CDR1 KGHDR and CDR2 SFDVKD. There are 15 residues in the CDR3. CDR3 DNA: TGTGCCACCCGCTCCGGGACAGGGGGCGCAGATACGCAGTATTTT. Residues: CATRSGTGGADTQYF.